Below are 18 T cell receptor beta chains sequenced from a single sample in a study of monozygotic twins with inflammatory bowel disease. TCRdb reanalyzed the 5' RACE reads, giving one entry per CDR3 protein sequence and no DNA. The sample spans around 380,000 distinct CDR3 sequences; the ten largest clones claim around 2.3%. The specimen sequenced was blood. The receptors stem from a human donor with ulcerative colitis or Crohn's disease, or a healthy co-twin of an affected twin (not recorded which).

The genes are TRBV3-1 and TRBJ2-1; the D call from TCRdb, TRBD1, cannot be confirmed without DNA. CDR1 is LGHDT, CDR2 YNNKEL, per germline (reference sequence). The length of the CDR3 is 16 residues. CDR3 residues: CASSPGTGILGGEQFF.

J is TRBJ1-2 and V is TRBV5-1; with no DNA, the TCRdb D assignment of TRBD1 cannot be verified. Germline CDR1 is SGHRS and CDR2 is YFSETQ. The CDR3 spans 17 residues. CDR3 region: CASSFDRQGTFNYGYTF.

The chain has TRBV5-1 and TRBJ1-3. The V gene's germline CDR1 is SGHRS and CDR2 YFSETQ. The CDR3 length is 15 residues. The chain's CDR3 is CASARDGSSGNTIYF.

This chain connects TRBV7-2 to TRBJ1-1. Germline values: CDR1 SGHTA, CDR2 FQGNSA. This CDR3 contains 17 residues. CDR3 sequence: CASSSSGRILKNTEAFF.

This sequence joins TRBV29-1 and TRBJ1-2. Looked up from germline, CDR1 is SQVTM and CDR2 is ANQGSEA. CDR3 length: 13 residues. CDR3 loop: CSVGRGGDYGYTF. Using reference TRBV29-1 and TRBJ1-2 for the parts outside the CDR3, the full variable domain is SAVISQKPSRDICQRGTSLTIQCQVDSQVTMMFWYRQQPGQSLTLIATANQGSEATYESGFVIDKFPISRPNLTFSTLTVSNMSPEDSSIYLCSVGRGGDYGYTFGSGTRLTVV.

The chain uses TRBV20-1 and TRBJ2-7. CDR1 DFQATT and CDR2 SNEGSKA come from the germline V gene (reference sequence). The CDR3 runs to 14 residues. CDR3 amino acids: CSARVDESSYEQYF.

The chain recombines TRBV20-1 with TRBJ1-5; TCRdb's D call of TRBD1 is untestable without DNA. CDR1 DFQATT and CDR2 SNEGSKA come from the germline V gene (reference sequence). CDR3 length: 15 residues. CDR3 loop: CSARSGQFSNQPQHF.

This sequence joins TRBV18 and TRBJ1-1. This CDR3 comprises 16 residues. The germline V gene encodes CDR1 KGHSH and CDR2 LQKENI. The chain's CDR3 is CASSPPLRGLNTEAFF.

J is TRBJ2-1 and V is TRBV20-1; TCRdb returns TRBD1, unconfirmable since there is no DNA. The CDR3 length is 13 residues. Per the germline V gene, CDR1 is DFQATT and CDR2 is SNEGSKA (reference sequence). The CDR3: CSASPRTESEQFF.

The chain joins TRBV27 to TRBJ2-7. This CDR3 is 15 amino acids long. The germline gives CDR1 MNHEY, CDR2 SMNVEV (reference sequence). CDR3 sequence: CASSPQRWGSYEQYF.

The V and J genes are TRBV10-2 and TRBJ2-7; TCRdb selects TRBD1, and the lack of DNA leaves this call unchecked. Per germline, CDR1 WSHSY and CDR2 SAAADI. The CDR3 covers 13 residues. CDR3 sequence: CASSWDKAYEQYF.

This chain joins TRBV3-1 and TRBJ2-1. Germline V gene lookup returns CDR1 LGHDT and CDR2 YNNKEL (reference sequence). CDR3 length: 13 amino acids. The CDR3 region is CASSHLGRNEQFF.

The J gene is TRBJ2-4, the V gene TRBV28. The CDR3 runs 15 residues. Germline V CDR1 and CDR2: MDHEN, SYDVKM. The CDR3 reads CASSLRGVAKNVQYF. The full variable domain, in which reference TRBV28 and TRBJ2-4 provide the parts outside the CDR3, is DVKVTQSSRYLVKRTGEKVFLECVQDMDHENMFWYRQDPGLGLRLIYFSYDVKMKEKGDIPEGYSVSREKKERFSLILESASTNQTSMYLCASSLRGVAKNVQYFGAGTRLSVL.

The chain is built from TRBV18 and TRBJ1-2; TCRdb's D call, TRBD1, is unchecked because there is no DNA. The length of the CDR3 is 14 residues. Germline CDR1 reads KGHSH; CDR2 reads LQKENI. The CDR3 region is CASSPSDRAHGYTF.

The chain recombines TRBV20-1 with TRBJ2-7. CDR3 length: 14 residues. CDR1 is DFQATT, CDR2 SNEGSKA, per germline (reference sequence). The CDR3 protein is CSAEASSGNYEQYF.

The chain recombines TRBV6-5 with TRBJ2-2; TCRdb designates TRBD2, a call that cannot be tested without DNA. The CDR3 runs to 15 residues. Germline V CDR1 and CDR2: MNHEY, SVGAGI. CDR3 region: CASSSLSANTGELFF.

This sequence joins TRBV13 and TRBJ2-2. Germline CDR1 PRHDT, CDR2 FYEKMQ (reference sequence). The CDR3 length is 13 residues. CDR3 in amino acids: CASSNGYTGELFF.

V usage is TRBV7-9 and J usage is TRBJ1-1. The germline V gene encodes CDR1 SEHNR and CDR2 FQNEAQ (reference sequence). The CDR3 covers 15 residues. The chain's CDR3 is CASSLAGTMNTEAFF.